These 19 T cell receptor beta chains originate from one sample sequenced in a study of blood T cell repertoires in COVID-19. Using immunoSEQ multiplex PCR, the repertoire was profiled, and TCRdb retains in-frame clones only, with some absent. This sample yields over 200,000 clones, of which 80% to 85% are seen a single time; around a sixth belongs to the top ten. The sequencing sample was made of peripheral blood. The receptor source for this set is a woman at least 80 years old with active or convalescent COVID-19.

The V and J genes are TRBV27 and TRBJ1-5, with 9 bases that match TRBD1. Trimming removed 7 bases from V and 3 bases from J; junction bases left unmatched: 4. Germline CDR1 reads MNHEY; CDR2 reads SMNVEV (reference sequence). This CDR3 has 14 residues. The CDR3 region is CASMTGGSNQPQHF. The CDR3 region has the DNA TGTGCCAGCATGACAGGGGGGTCCAATCAGCCCCAGCATTTT.

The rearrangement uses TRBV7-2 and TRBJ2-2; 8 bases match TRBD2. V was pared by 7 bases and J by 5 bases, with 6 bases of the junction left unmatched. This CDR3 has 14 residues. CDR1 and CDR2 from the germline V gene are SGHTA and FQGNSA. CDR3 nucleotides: TGTGCCAGCAACAGCGGGAGAGGGACCGGGGAGCTGTTTTTT. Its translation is CASNSGRGTGELFF. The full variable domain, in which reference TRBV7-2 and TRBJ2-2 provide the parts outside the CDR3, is GAGVSQSPSNKVTEKGKDVELRCDPISGHTALYWYRQSLGQGLEFLIYFQGNSAPDKSGLPSDRFSAERTGGSVSTLTIQRTQQEDSAVYLCASNSGRGTGELFFGEGSRLTVL.

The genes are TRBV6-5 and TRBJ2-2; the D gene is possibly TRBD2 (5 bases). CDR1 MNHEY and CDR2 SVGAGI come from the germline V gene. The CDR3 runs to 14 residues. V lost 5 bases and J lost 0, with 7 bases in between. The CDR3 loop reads CASSMRANTGELFF. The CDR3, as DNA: TGTGCCAGCAGTATGAGGGCGAACACCGGGGAGCTGTTTTTT.

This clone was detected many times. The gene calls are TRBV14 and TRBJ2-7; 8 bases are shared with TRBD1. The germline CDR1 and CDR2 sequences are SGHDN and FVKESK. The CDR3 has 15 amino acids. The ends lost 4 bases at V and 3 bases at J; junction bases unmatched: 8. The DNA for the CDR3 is TGTGCCAGCAGCCTTAGGACAGGGTGGAACTACGAGCAGTACTTC. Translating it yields CASSLRTGWNYEQYF.

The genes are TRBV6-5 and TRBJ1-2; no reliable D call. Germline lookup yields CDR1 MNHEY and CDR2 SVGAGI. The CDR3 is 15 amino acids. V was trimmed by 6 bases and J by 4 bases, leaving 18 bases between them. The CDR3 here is CASSLGRGARYGYTF. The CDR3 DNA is TGTGCCAGCAGCCTCGGGCGGGGAGCTCGCTATGGCTACACCTTC.

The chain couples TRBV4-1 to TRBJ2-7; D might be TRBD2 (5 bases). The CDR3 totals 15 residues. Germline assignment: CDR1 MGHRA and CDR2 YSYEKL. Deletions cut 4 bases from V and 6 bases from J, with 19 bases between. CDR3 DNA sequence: TGCGCCAGCAGCCCACACTCACGGGCGGGTTCCGAGCAGTACTTC. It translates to CASSPHSRAGSEQYF.

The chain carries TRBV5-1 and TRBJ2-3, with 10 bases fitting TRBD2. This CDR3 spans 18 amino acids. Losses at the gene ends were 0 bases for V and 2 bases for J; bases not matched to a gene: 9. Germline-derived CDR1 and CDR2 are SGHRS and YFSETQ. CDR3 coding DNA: TGCGCCAGCAGCTTGGGGCTAGCGGGGGCCGCCGTCACAGATACGCAGTATTTT. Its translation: CASSLGLAGAAVTDTQYF.

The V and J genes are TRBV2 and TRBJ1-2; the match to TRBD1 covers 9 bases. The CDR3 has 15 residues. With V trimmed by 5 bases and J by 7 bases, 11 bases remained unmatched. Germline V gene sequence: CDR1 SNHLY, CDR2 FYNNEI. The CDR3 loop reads CASSQGLGTGFGYTF. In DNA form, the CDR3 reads TGTGCCAGCAGTCAAGGCCTCGGGACAGGGTTTGGCTACACCTTC. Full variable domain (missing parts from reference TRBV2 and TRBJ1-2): EPEVTQTPSHQVTQMGQEVILRCVPISNHLYFYWYRQILGQKVEFLVSFYNNEISEKSEIFDDQFSVERPDGSNFTLKIRSTKLEDSAMYFCASSQGLGTGFGYTFGSGTRLTVV.

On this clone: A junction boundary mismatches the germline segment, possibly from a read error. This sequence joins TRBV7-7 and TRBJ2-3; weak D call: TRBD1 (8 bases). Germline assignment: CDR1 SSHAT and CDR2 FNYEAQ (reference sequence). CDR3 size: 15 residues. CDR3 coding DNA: TGTGCTAGCAGCACAGGGGGGGCAAGCACAGATACGCAGTATTTT. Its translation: CASSTGGASTDTQYF.

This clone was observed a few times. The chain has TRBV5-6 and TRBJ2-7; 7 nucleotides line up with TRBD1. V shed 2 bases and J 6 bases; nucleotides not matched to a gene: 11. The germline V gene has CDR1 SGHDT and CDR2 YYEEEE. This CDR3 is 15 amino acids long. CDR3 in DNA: TGTGCCAGCAGCTTTGGACAGGTCCCTCGGTCCGAGCAGTACTTC. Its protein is CASSFGQVPRSEQYF.

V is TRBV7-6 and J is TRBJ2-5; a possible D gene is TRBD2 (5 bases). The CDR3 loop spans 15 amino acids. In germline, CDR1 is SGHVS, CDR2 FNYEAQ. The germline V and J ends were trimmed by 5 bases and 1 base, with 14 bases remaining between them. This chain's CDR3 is CASSPVNGLQETQYF. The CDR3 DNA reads TGTGCCAGCAGCCCAGTGAACGGACTCCAAGAGACCCAGTACTTC. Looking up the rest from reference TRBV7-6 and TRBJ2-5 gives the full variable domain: GAGVSQSPRYKVTKRGQDVALRCDPISGHVSLYWYRQALGQGPEFLTYFNYEAQQDKSGLPNDRFSAERPEGSISTLTIQRTEQRDSAMYRCASSPVNGLQETQYFGPGTRLLVL.

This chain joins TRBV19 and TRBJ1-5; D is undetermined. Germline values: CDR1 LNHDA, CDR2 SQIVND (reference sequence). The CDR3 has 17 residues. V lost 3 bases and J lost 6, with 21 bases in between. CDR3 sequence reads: CASSIGKGRIGFQPQHF. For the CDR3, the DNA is TGTGCCAGTAGTATCGGGAAAGGACGGATTGGTTTTCAGCCCCAGCATTTT.

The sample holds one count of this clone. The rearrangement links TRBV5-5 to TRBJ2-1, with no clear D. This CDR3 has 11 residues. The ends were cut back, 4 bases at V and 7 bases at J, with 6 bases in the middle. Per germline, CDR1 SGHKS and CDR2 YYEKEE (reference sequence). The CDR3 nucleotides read TGTGCCAGCAGCCCCGGGAATGAGCAGTTCTTC. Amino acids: CASSPGNEQFF.

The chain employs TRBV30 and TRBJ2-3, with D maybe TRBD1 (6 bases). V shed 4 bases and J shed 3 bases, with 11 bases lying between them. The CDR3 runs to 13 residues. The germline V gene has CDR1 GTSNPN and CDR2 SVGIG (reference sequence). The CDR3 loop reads CAWTGEGTDTQYF. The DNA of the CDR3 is TGTGCCTGGACAGGGGAAGGGACAGATACGCAGTATTTT.

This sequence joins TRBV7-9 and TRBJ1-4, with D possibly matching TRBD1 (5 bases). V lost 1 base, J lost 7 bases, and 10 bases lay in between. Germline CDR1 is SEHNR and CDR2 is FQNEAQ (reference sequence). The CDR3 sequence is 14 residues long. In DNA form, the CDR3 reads TGTGCCAGCAGCTTAGGCAGGGATGGTGAAAAACTGTTTTTT. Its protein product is CASSLGRDGEKLFF.

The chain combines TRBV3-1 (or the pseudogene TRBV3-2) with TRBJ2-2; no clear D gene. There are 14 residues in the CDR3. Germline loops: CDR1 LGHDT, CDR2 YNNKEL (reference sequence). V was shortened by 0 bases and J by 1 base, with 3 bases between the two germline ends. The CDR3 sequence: CASSQDRNTGELFF. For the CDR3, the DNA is TGTGCCAGCAGCCAAGATCGGAACACCGGGGAGCTGTTTTTT.

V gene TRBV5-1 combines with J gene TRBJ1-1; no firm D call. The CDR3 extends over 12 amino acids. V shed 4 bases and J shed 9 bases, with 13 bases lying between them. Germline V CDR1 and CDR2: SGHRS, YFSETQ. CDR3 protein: CASSLLTGKAFF. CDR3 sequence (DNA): TGCGCCAGCAGCCTCCTGACGGGGAAAGCTTTCTTT.

The DNA for the CDR3 is TGTGCCACCAGTGAAACAGGGTCTCCTCTCACAGATACGCAGTATTTT. Amino acid sequence: CATSETGSPLTDTQYF. The V call is TRBV24-1, the J call TRBJ2-3; a weak D match, TRBD1 (6 bases). Trimming stripped 4 bases from V and 2 bases from J, with 15 bases between. Germline V gene sequence: CDR1 KGHDR, CDR2 SFDVKD. CDR3 length: 16 amino acids.

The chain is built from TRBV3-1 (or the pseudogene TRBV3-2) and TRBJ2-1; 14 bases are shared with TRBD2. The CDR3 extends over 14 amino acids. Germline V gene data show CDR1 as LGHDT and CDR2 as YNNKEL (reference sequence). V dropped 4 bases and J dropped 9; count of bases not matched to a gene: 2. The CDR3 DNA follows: TGTGCCAGCAGCCGAGGGACTAGCGGGGGTGAGCAGTTCTTC. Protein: CASSRGTSGGEQFF.